Presented here are 29 T cell receptor beta chains from one specimen sequenced in a study of blood T cell repertoires in COVID-19 (dated by TCRdb to about 2020). Receptors were amplified or captured by the immunoSEQ multiplex PCR assay. TCRdb carries this immuneACCESS record with in-frame sequences only. Its versions omit some clonotypes, under half of them owing to an unresolved V gene in the studies checked, with the rest unexplained. Within this sample are roughly 160,000 clones, with 70% to 90% of them counted one time only. The top ten clonotypes cover just over 2.5% of the sample. The sequencing sample was made of peripheral blood. These TCRs come from a woman older than 75 with COVID-19, enrolled during active disease.

This rearrangement joins TRBV9 to TRBJ2-2; TRBD2 matches 12 bases. Germline lookup yields CDR1 SGDLS and CDR2 YYNGEE. V lost 5 bases, J lost 4 bases, and 3 bases stayed unmatched. The CDR3 sequence is 15 residues long. CDR3 residues: CASRAGLAGTGELFF. CDR3 in DNA: TGTGCCAGCAGAGCGGGACTAGCGGGCACCGGGGAGCTGTTTTTT.

J is TRBJ1-6 and V is TRBV4-1; 7 bases agree with TRBD1. This CDR3 comprises 16 residues. Germline V gives CDR1 MGHRA, CDR2 YSYEKL. The V segment lost 1 base and the J segment 7 bases; nucleotides outside the gene matches: 7. CDR3 region: CASSQGGTEYNSPLHF. In nucleotides, the CDR3 is TGCGCCAGCAGCCAAGGTGGGACAGAATACAATTCACCCCTCCACTTT.

V usage is TRBV3-1 (or the pseudogene TRBV3-2) and J usage is TRBJ2-2; 13 nucleotides match TRBD2. Trimming at V came to 1 base and at J to 5 bases, leaving 1 base not matched to a gene. The CDR3 has 16 amino acids. In germline, CDR1 is LGHDT, CDR2 YNNKEL (reference sequence). CDR3 sequence reads: CASSQGLAGGTGELFF. The CDR3, as DNA: TGTGCCAGCAGCCAAGGACTAGCGGGGGGTACCGGGGAGCTGTTTTTT.

Details on this clone: Germline is not matched at one junction end, which may reflect a read error. CDR3 coding DNA: TGTGCTAGCAGCTTAGACCAGGGGGCTAAGGAGCAGTACTTC. Encoded protein: CASSLDQGAKEQYF. The rearrangement uses TRBV7-7 and TRBJ2-7; 8 bases fit TRBD1. The CDR3 is 14 residues long. Looked up from germline, CDR1 is SSHAT and CDR2 is FNYEAQ (reference sequence).

This chain joins TRBV6-5 and TRBJ1-4; 9 positions match TRBD1. V was pared by 6 bases and J by 5 bases, with 4 bases of the junction left unmatched. The germline CDR1 and CDR2 sequences are MNHEY and SVGAGI. This CDR3 has 14 residues. The CDR3 reads CASSWTGANEKLFF. CDR3 nucleotides: TGTGCCAGCAGCTGGACAGGGGCAAATGAAAAACTGTTTTTT.

This chain joins TRBV7-2 and TRBJ1-6; 7 bases are shared with TRBD1. Germline V gives CDR1 SGHTA, CDR2 FQGNSA. The CDR3 spans 15 residues. The V gene end was trimmed by 2 bases and the J gene end by 9 bases; junction bases not matched to a gene: 7. This CDR3 reads CASSLKAGGFSPLHF. The CDR3 bases are TGTGCCAGCAGCTTAAAGGCAGGGGGATTTTCACCCCTCCACTTT.

The chain couples TRBV19 to TRBJ1-3, with D possibly TRBD1 on 5 matching bases. Germline values: CDR1 LNHDA, CDR2 SQIVND (reference sequence). The CDR3 is 14 residues long. CDR3 in amino acids: CASTRGFSGNTIYF. The CDR3 nucleotides are TGTGCTTCCACGCGGGGGTTCTCTGGAAACACCATATATTTT. Combining the CDR3 with reference TRBV19 and TRBJ1-3 gives the whole variable domain DGGITQSPKYLFRKEGQNVTLSCEQNLNHDAMYWYRQDPGQGLRLIYYSQIVNDFQKGDIAEGYSVSREKKESFPLTVTSAQKNPTAFYLCASTRGFSGNTIYFGEGSWLTVV.

The chain has TRBV6-6 and TRBJ1-2, with D tentatively TRBD1 (5 bases). Germline CDR1 MNHNY, CDR2 SVGAGI (reference sequence). V lost 5 bases and J lost 5, with 9 bases in between. The CDR3 runs 12 residues. The CDR3 DNA is TGTGCCAGCAGTCAGACAGAGTATGGCTACACCTTC. Translating it yields CASSQTEYGYTF.

The CDR3 sequence is CASSFEGTRAYNEQFF. CDR3 nucleotide sequence: TGTGCCAGCAGCTTCGAGGGGACTCGTGCCTACAATGAGCAGTTCTTC. This chain joins TRBV11-3 and TRBJ2-1; possibly TRBD2 for D (6 bases). CDR1 and CDR2 (germline): SGHNT, YENEEA. This CDR3 contains 16 residues. Trimming took 3 bases from V and 2 from J, leaving 14 bases between them.

The chain couples TRBV5-6 to TRBJ2-2; D might be TRBD2 (6 bases). The germline CDR1 and CDR2 sequences are SGHDT and YYEEEE. The V gene lost 3 bases and the J gene lost 8 bases, with 17 bases spanning the gap. The CDR3 totals 15 residues. Written as DNA, the CDR3 is TGTGCCAGCAGCTGGCGGGACGCCGGACAAGGGGAGCTGTTTTTT. This codes for CASSWRDAGQGELFF.

The V and J genes are TRBV28 and TRBJ1-6, with D perhaps TRBD1 (6 bases). V was pared by 4 bases and J by 2 bases, with 12 bases between. There are 16 residues in the CDR3. CDR1 MDHEN and CDR2 SYDVKM come from the germline V gene. The CDR3, as DNA: TGTGCCAGCAGTTCGAACAGGGTTGCCTATAATTCACCCCTCCACTTT. It specifies CASSSNRVAYNSPLHF.

This clone was seen once. The CDR3: CASSLAGLAGVTDTQYF. The CDR3 DNA reads as TGTGCCAGCAGTTTAGCGGGGCTAGCGGGAGTCACAGATACGCAGTATTTT. The J gene is TRBJ2-3, the V gene TRBV28, with TRBD2 matching over 10 bases. The CDR3 extends over 17 amino acids. J was trimmed by 2 bases and V by 2 bases; bases with no gene match: 7. Germline CDR1 and CDR2: MDHEN and SYDVKM.

This clone was observed a single time. The J gene is TRBJ2-2, the V gene TRBV5-5, with 7 bases lining up with TRBD2. The ends lost 0 bases at V and 4 bases at J; junction bases unmatched: 6. Germline loops: CDR1 SGHKS, CDR2 YYEKEE (reference sequence). The CDR3 consists of 16 residues. DNA for the CDR3: TGTGCCAGCAGCTTGGACGTGGGAGGGGCCACCGGGGAGCTGTTTTTT. This translates into CASSLDVGGATGELFF. Complete variable domain (other parts from reference TRBV5-5 and TRBJ2-2): DAGVTQSPTHLIKTRGQQVTLRCSPISGHKSVSWYQQVLGQGPQFIFQYYEKEERGRGNFPDRFSARQFPNYSSELNVNALLLGDSALYLCASSLDVGGATGELFFGEGSRLTVL.

This sequence joins TRBV6-2 or TRBV6-3 and TRBJ2-1; 16 bases line up with TRBD2. Germline trimming cut 5 bases from V and 10 bases from J; bases unmatched to any gene: 5. The germline CDR1 and CDR2 sequences are MNHEY and SVGEGT. This CDR3 is built from 15 residues. The CDR3 here is CASSRPGLAGGEQFF. As DNA, the CDR3 is TGTGCCAGCAGTCGACCGGGACTAGCGGGAGGGGAGCAGTTCTTC.

The gene calls are TRBV28 and TRBJ2-2, with a possible D match to TRBD2 (5 bases). From germline, CDR1 is MDHEN and CDR2 SYDVKM. V was trimmed by 5 bases and J by 2 bases, leaving 21 bases between them. The CDR3 spans 18 residues. The CDR3 DNA sequence: TGTGCCAGCAGTCCTCTGACGACCCTGAGGGAAAACACCGGGGAGCTGTTTTTT. Protein sequence: CASSPLTTLRENTGELFF.

The CDR3 spells CASSMSSEGNTGELFF. Here the CDR3 DNA reads TGTGCCAGTAGTATGTCGTCGGAGGGAAACACCGGGGAGCTGTTTTTT. The V gene is TRBV19, the J gene TRBJ2-2; D possibly corresponds to TRBD2 (6 bases). The CDR3 loop spans 16 amino acids. CDR1 and CDR2 from the germline V gene are LNHDA and SQIVND (reference sequence). V was clipped by 3 bases and J by 2 bases, with 13 bases between them.

V gene TRBV7-9 combines with J gene TRBJ1-3; 10 bases fit TRBD1. The junction had 1 base not matched to a gene; V was cut back by 0 bases and J by 5 bases. CDR1 and CDR2 from the germline V gene are SEHNR and FQNEAQ (reference sequence). The CDR3 totals 15 residues. CDR3 nucleotide sequence: TGTGCCAGCAGCTTAGCGACAGGGGGCCGAAACACCATATATTTT. Protein sequence: CASSLATGGRNTIYF.

The chain combines TRBV10-3 with TRBJ2-1, with TRBD1 identical over 12 bases. Germline assignment: CDR1 ENHRY and CDR2 SYGVKD. V dropped 0 bases and J dropped 9; count of bases not matched to a gene: 9. The CDR3 sequence is 17 residues long. The DNA of the CDR3 is TGTGCCATCAGTGAGTCCTTCCGGGACAGGGGGCATGCTGAGCAGTTCTTC. This encodes CAISESFRDRGHAEQFF.

The chain recombines TRBV10-3 with TRBJ2-1; 7 nucleotides match TRBD2. Trimming cost V 3 bases and J 3 bases; bases outside gene matches: 2. Germline V lookup: CDR1 ENHRY, CDR2 SYGVKD. The length of the CDR3 is 14 residues. The CDR3 DNA follows: TGTGCCATCAGTGAACTAGCGAACTACAATGAGCAGTTCTTC. It specifies CAISELANYNEQFF.

The chain uses TRBV18 and TRBJ2-3; D perhaps matches TRBD2 (5 bases). This CDR3 has 15 amino acids. V dropped 4 bases and J dropped 4 bases, with 15 bases sitting between them. Germline loops: CDR1 KGHSH, CDR2 LQKENI. Here the CDR3 reads CASSLFPGVPDTQYF. CDR3 bases: TGTGCCAGCTCACTTTTCCCCGGGGTTCCAGATACGCAGTATTTT.

The V call is TRBV7-9, the J call TRBJ2-2, with unresolved D. Germline V gene sequence: CDR1 SEHNR, CDR2 FQNEAQ (reference sequence). The V end was cut by 3 bases, the J end by 6 bases, with 8 bases between. This CDR3 is 13 amino acids long. The CDR3 bases are TGTGCCAGCAGCTTCCTCAGTCCCGGGGAGCTGTTTTTT. This encodes CASSFLSPGELFF.

This rearrangement joins TRBV29-1 to TRBJ1-1, with 9 bases aligning to TRBD1. J lost 7 bases, V lost 7 bases, and 10 bases had no gene match. Germline-derived CDR1 and CDR2 are SQVTM and ANQGSEA. The CDR3 covers 13 residues. The CDR3 DNA follows: TGCAGCGGCGCACAGGGGGCCGAGGGTGAAGCTTTCTTT. It yields the protein CSGAQGAEGEAFF.

The V and J genes are TRBV19 and TRBJ2-1; 9 bases agree with TRBD2. CDR1 is LNHDA, CDR2 SQIVND, per germline (reference sequence). With V trimmed by 3 bases and J by 7 bases, 7 bases remained unmatched. The CDR3 spans 15 residues. DNA for the CDR3: TGTGCCAGTAGTATCGTAGCGGGGGCGGGGAATGAGCAGTTCTTC. Translation: CASSIVAGAGNEQFF. Using reference TRBV19 and TRBJ2-1 for the parts outside the CDR3, the full variable domain is DGGITQSPKYLFRKEGQNVTLSCEQNLNHDAMYWYRQDPGQGLRLIYYSQIVNDFQKGDIAEGYSVSREKKESFPLTVTSAQKNPTAFYLCASSIVAGAGNEQFFGPGTRLTVL.

The rearrangement joins TRBV19 to TRBJ1-1, with 9 bases identical to TRBD1. The CDR3 runs to 16 residues. Germline V CDR1 and CDR2: LNHDA, SQIVND (reference sequence). V shed 3 bases, J shed 3 bases, and the junction held 8 bases outside the gene matches. CDR3 sequence (DNA): TGTGCCAGTAGTATCAAACAGGGGGCAAGGGACACTGAAGCTTTCTTT. Its translation: CASSIKQGARDTEAFF.

The chain combines TRBV12-3 or TRBV12-4 with TRBJ2-7, with 7 bases aligning to TRBD2. The ends lost 3 bases at V and 7 bases at J; junction bases unmatched: 3. There are 12 residues in the CDR3. In DNA, the CDR3 is TGTGCCAGCAGTTTTGAGGGAGGGGAGCAGTACTTC. Encoded protein: CASSFEGGEQYF.

V is TRBV19 and J is TRBJ2-2; 7 bases agree with TRBD2. The V gene's germline CDR1 is LNHDA and CDR2 SQIVND (reference sequence). CDR3 length equals 16 residues. The trim removed 0 bases at V and 5 bases at J, leaving 6 bases unmatched. CDR3 nucleotides: TGTGCCAGTAGTATAGATTATTCGGGGGGAACCGGGGAGCTGTTTTTT. Encoded protein: CASSIDYSGGTGELFF.

The chain carries TRBV5-1 and TRBJ1-1; TRBD1 agrees at 7 bases. CDR1 and CDR2 (germline): SGHRS, YFSETQ. Losses at the gene ends were 4 bases for V and 5 bases for J; bases not matched to a gene: 8. The length of the CDR3 is 14 residues. CDR3 coding DNA: TGCGCCAGCAGCACTAGACAGGGACGAACTGAAGCTTTCTTT. Translating gives CASSTRQGRTEAFF.

The DNA for the CDR3 is TGTGCCACCAGTGACCCGGGAAAAGATACGCAGTATTTT. Its protein is CATSDPGKDTQYF. J is TRBJ2-3 and V is TRBV24-1; a possible D gene is TRBD2 (5 bases). The germline gives CDR1 KGHDR, CDR2 SFDVKD. This CDR3 has 13 residues. V gave up 4 bases and J gave up 5 bases, with 9 bases separating them.

The V call is TRBV19, the J call TRBJ1-4; D not resolved. Looked up from germline, CDR1 is LNHDA and CDR2 is SQIVND (reference sequence). This CDR3 has 15 residues. The germline V and J ends were trimmed by 0 bases and 5 bases, with 10 bases remaining between them. CDR3 sequence reads: CASSIDGGENEKLFF. CDR3 sequence (DNA): TGTGCCAGTAGTATAGATGGCGGAGAGAATGAAAAACTGTTTTTT.